These 13 T cell receptor beta chains were sequenced from one sample in a study of T-cell reconstitution after alpha-beta-depleted transplantation in children. As it was prepared, the TCRbeta library received unique molecular identifiers. TCRdb itself ran the PCR reads through MiXCR, one entry per CDR3 protein. The data show about 980,000 distinct CDR3 sequences, around 30% seen once. The specimen was PBMCs, mostly from graft donor cells, collected 360 days after TCRalphabeta/CD19-depleted stem cell transplant. All receptors come from a boy in the first two years of life who had a stem cell transplant for SCID, so the T cells may come from the graft donor.

This clonotype was counted ten times or more. The J gene is TRBJ2-3, the V gene TRBV28, with 11 bases fitting TRBD2. The ends lost 5 bases at V and 8 bases at J; junction bases unmatched: 15. This CDR3 spans 17 amino acids. CDR1 is MDHEN, CDR2 SYDVKM, per germline. The CDR3: CASSLAILAGGWVTQYF. The CDR3, as DNA: TGTGCCAGCAGTCTAGCCATCTTAGCGGGGGGGTGGGTTACGCAGTATTTT.

V is TRBV11-2 and J is TRBJ2-5, with D unclear. The V gene lost 2 bases and the J gene lost 5 bases, with 9 bases spanning the gap. Germline V CDR1 and CDR2: SGHAT, FQNNGV. The CDR3 runs to 13 residues. CDR3 sequence (DNA): TGTGCCAGCAGCTTACCATTTTTGGAGACCCAGTACTTC. Residues: CASSLPFLETQYF.

This clonotype was counted a few times. The chain carries TRBV28 and TRBJ2-2, with 8 bases that match TRBD1. V lost 6 bases, J lost 0 bases, and 6 bases stayed unmatched. The length of the CDR3 is 16 residues. Germline CDR1 MDHEN, CDR2 SYDVKM. CDR3 nucleotide sequence: TGTGCCAGCAGAGTGCAGGGGGCTCCGAACACCGGGGAGCTGTTTTTT. This translates into CASRVQGAPNTGELFF.

V usage is TRBV12-5 and J usage is TRBJ2-5; no definite D call. Germline CDR1 and CDR2: LGHNT and FRNRAP. The V end was cut by 1 base, the J end by 5 bases, with 2 bases between. This CDR3 contains 11 residues. The CDR3 nucleotides read TGTGCTAGTGGTTTGGAGGAGACCCAGTACTTC. This encodes CASGLEETQYF.

The chain carries TRBV20-1 and TRBJ2-3; 10 nucleotides match TRBD2. CDR3 length equals 15 residues. Germline assignment: CDR1 DFQATT and CDR2 SNEGSKA (reference sequence). V trimming: 7 bases; J trimming: 4 bases; junction bases outside the gene matches: 11. The CDR3 nucleotides read TGCAGTGTTGAAGAGCGGGGGGGCTCGCCAGATACGCAGTATTTT. Its translation is CSVEERGGSPDTQYF.

The chain joins TRBV20-1 to TRBJ2-7, with D perhaps TRBD1 (5 bases). V was clipped by 3 bases and J by 7 bases, with 19 bases between them. The CDR3 consists of 14 residues. Germline CDR1 and CDR2: DFQATT and SNEGSKA (reference sequence). DNA of the CDR3: TGCAGTGCTAGCCCCAGACAGACATTCAGTGAGCAGTACTTC. This codes for CSASPRQTFSEQYF.

V is TRBV25-1 and J is TRBJ2-7; either TRBD1 or TRBD2 may supply D (6 bases each). Trimming pared 5 bases from V and 3 bases from J, leaving 17 bases between. The germline V gene has CDR1 MGHDK and CDR2 SYGVNS. This CDR3 has 15 amino acids. The CDR3 sequence is CASSRRQEGYYEQYF. CDR3 DNA sequence: TGTGCCAGCAGTAGACGACAGGAGGGCTACTACGAGCAGTACTTC.

This clonotype was seen more than once but under ten times. The rearrangement joins TRBV4-2 to TRBJ2-3; possible D gene TRBD2, 6 bases. V was cut by 0 bases and J by 4 bases, with 14 bases left in between. Looked up from germline, CDR1 is LGHNA and CDR2 is YNFKEQ. The CDR3 has 16 amino acids. The CDR3 region is CASSQDWGGRPDTQYF. The CDR3 DNA reads TGTGCCAGCAGCCAAGATTGGGGAGGACGGCCAGATACGCAGTATTTT.

The chain employs TRBV27 and TRBJ1-5, with TRBD1 matching 7 bases. This CDR3 region has 15 residues. Losses at the gene ends were 8 bases for V and 0 bases for J; bases not matched to a gene: 7. The germline gives CDR1 MNHEY, CDR2 SMNVEV (reference sequence). The CDR3 loop reads CASAPGQYSNQPQHF. The CDR3 DNA follows: TGTGCCAGCGCCCCGGGACAGTATAGCAATCAGCCCCAGCATTTT.

The chain recombines TRBV12-3 or TRBV12-4 with TRBJ1-1, with 9 bases matching TRBD1. This CDR3 contains 13 residues. The V gene end was trimmed by 8 bases and the J gene end by 5 bases; junction bases not matched to a gene: 6. DNA of the CDR3: TGTGCCAGCCGACAGGGGGTCGGGACTGAAGCTTTCTTT. Its translation: CASRQGVGTEAFF.

The chain carries TRBV20-1 and TRBJ2-5; 9 nucleotides agree with TRBD1. V lost 2 bases, J lost 4 bases, and 11 bases stayed unmatched. Germline loops: CDR1 DFQATT, CDR2 SNEGSKA (reference sequence). The length of the CDR3 is 16 residues. CDR3 amino acids: CSARLRGTGPRETQYF. DNA for the CDR3: TGCAGTGCTAGATTACGCGGGACAGGGCCACGAGAGACCCAGTACTTC.

This chain uses TRBV10-3 with TRBJ2-1; TRBD2 matches 7 bases. The CDR3 loop spans 13 amino acids. J was trimmed by 7 bases and V by 3 bases; bases with no gene match: 3. Germline V CDR1 and CDR2: ENHRY, SYGVKD. CDR3 region: CAISDPRGNEQFF. The CDR3 region has the DNA TGTGCCATCAGTGACCCGCGGGGGAATGAGCAGTTCTTC.

The rearrangement uses TRBV7-9 and TRBJ2-7, with D perhaps matching TRBD1 (6 bases). CDR3 size: 16 residues. V lost 5 bases and J lost 3, with 20 bases in between. CDR1 is SEHNR, CDR2 FQNEAQ, per germline (reference sequence). The CDR3 region is CASSQADSDFFYEQYF. In DNA, the CDR3 is TGTGCCAGCAGCCAAGCGGACAGCGATTTCTTCTACGAGCAGTACTTC.